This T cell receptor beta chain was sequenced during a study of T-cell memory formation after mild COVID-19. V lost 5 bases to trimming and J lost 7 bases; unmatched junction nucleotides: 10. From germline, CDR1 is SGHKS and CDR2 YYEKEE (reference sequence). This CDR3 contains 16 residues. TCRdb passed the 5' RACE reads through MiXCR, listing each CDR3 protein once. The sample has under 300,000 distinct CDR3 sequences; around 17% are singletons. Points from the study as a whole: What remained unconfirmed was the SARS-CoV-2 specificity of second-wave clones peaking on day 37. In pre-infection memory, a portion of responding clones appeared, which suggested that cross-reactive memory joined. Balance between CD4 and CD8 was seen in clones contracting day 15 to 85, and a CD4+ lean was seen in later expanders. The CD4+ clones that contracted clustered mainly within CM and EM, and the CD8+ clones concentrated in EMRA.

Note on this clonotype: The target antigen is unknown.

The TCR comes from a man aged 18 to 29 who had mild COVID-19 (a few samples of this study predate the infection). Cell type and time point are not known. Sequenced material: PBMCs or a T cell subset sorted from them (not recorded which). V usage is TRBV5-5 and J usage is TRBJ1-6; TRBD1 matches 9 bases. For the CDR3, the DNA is TGTGCCAGCAGATTCATCCCCGGGACAGGGAATTCACCCCTCCACTTT. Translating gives CASRFIPGTGNSPLHF.